Presented here are 29 T cell receptor beta chains from one specimen sequenced in a study of cytomegalovirus exposure and HLA in healthy donors. PCR involved 60 Vbeta and 13 Jbeta primers. Method: immunoSEQ multiplex PCR; TCRdb's copy keeps in-frame clones and lacks some. This table holds roughly 190,000 clones, roughly four fifths found once. Sequencing was performed on PBMCs. These receptors were taken from a woman aged 30 to 39 in good health and CMV-seropositive.

The rearrangement uses TRBV11-2 and TRBJ2-7; 12 bases line up with TRBD2. The CDR3 contains 19 residues. Trimming took 4 bases from V and 2 from J; bases not matched to a gene: 15. CDR1 and CDR2 from the germline V gene are SGHAT and FQNNGV. The CDR3 sequence: CASSSADGRLAGVAYEQYF. CDR3 coding DNA: TGTGCCAGCAGCTCCGCGGACGGGCGACTAGCGGGAGTTGCCTACGAGCAGTACTTC.

J is TRBJ2-7 and V is TRBV19, with TRBD1 matching 9 bases. The CDR3 sequence is 16 residues long. Germline assignment: CDR1 LNHDA and CDR2 SQIVND (reference sequence). The V gene end was trimmed by 5 bases and the J gene end by 3 bases; junction bases not matched to a gene: 11. CDR3 in DNA: TGTGCCAGTAGTGCAACGACAGGGGGACTGGTCTACGAGCAGTACTTC. It yields the protein CASSATTGGLVYEQYF.

The rearrangement joins TRBV4-2 to TRBJ1-1, with D unclear. This CDR3 has 14 residues. Germline V gives CDR1 LGHNA, CDR2 YNFKEQ. Trimming took off 4 bases at V and 3 bases at J, with 12 bases between the two ends. The CDR3 DNA follows: TGTGCCAGCAGCCCCGGCAGGAGGGACACTGAAGCTTTCTTT. Translating it yields CASSPGRRDTEAFF.

The J gene is TRBJ1-1, the V gene TRBV19; D is unclear. Germline V gene sequence: CDR1 LNHDA, CDR2 SQIVND (reference sequence). This CDR3 has 13 amino acids. The V gene lost 10 bases and the J gene lost 5 bases, with 17 bases spanning the gap. CDR3 sequence reads: CATMAGIWTEAFF. The CDR3 nucleotides are TGTGCCACAATGGCGGGAATTTGGACTGAAGCTTTCTTT. The variable domain in full, completed from reference TRBV19 and TRBJ1-1, reads DGGITQSPKYLFRKEGQNVTLSCEQNLNHDAMYWYRQDPGQGLRLIYYSQIVNDFQKGDIAEGYSVSREKKESFPLTVTSAQKNPTAFYLCATMAGIWTEAFFGQGTRLTVV.

The J gene is TRBJ2-2, the V gene TRBV6-5, with D possibly TRBD2 on 5 matching bases. The V and J ends lost 3 bases and 6 bases respectively, with 17 bases between them. The CDR3 extends over 16 amino acids. Germline loops: CDR1 MNHEY, CDR2 SVGAGI. The CDR3 sequence is CASSYGLATVPGELFF. The CDR3 bases are TGTGCCAGCAGTTATGGCCTAGCCACAGTCCCCGGGGAGCTGTTTTTT.

V and J are TRBV18 and TRBJ1-2; D perhaps matches TRBD1 (6 bases). The CDR3 extends over 16 amino acids. Germline loops: CDR1 KGHSH, CDR2 LQKENI. Trimming removed 4 bases at V and 8 bases at J, with 23 bases between. This CDR3 is CASSLNPGHPSAGYTF. CDR3 nucleotides: TGTGCCAGCTCACTCAACCCGGGACACCCCTCGGCGGGCTACACCTTC.

This clone was seen a few times. DNA of the CDR3: TGTGCCAGCAACGGACTAGCGCGAAGCTCCTACAATGAGCAGTTCTTC. It is translated as CASNGLARSSYNEQFF. V usage is TRBV28 and J usage is TRBJ2-1; 9 bases map to TRBD2. The CDR3 spans 16 residues. CDR1 is MDHEN and CDR2 is SYDVKM in the germline V gene. V lost 7 bases to trimming and J lost 0 bases; unmatched junction nucleotides: 7.

The rearrangement uses TRBV28 and TRBJ2-7; 13 bases fit TRBD2. The trim removed 5 bases at V and 5 bases at J, leaving 6 bases unmatched. CDR1 and CDR2 from the germline V gene are MDHEN and SYDVKM. CDR3 size: 15 residues. The CDR3 nucleotides are TGTGCCAGCAGTCCCCGGACTAGCGGGAGTAACGAGCAGTACTTC. It is translated as CASSPRTSGSNEQYF. Full variable domain (missing parts from reference TRBV28 and TRBJ2-7): DVKVTQSSRYLVKRTGEKVFLECVQDMDHENMFWYRQDPGLGLRLIYFSYDVKMKEKGDIPEGYSVSREKKERFSLILESASTNQTSMYLCASSPRTSGSNEQYFGPGTRLTVT.

This clone was observed a few times. The V and J genes are TRBV7-7 and TRBJ2-7; a possible D gene is TRBD1 (6 bases). This CDR3 is built from 13 residues. The V end was cut by 5 bases, the J end by 6 bases, with 14 bases between. The germline CDR1 and CDR2 sequences are SSHAT and FNYEAQ (reference sequence). CDR3 bases: TGTGCCAGCAGCGCCCAGGGGTACGGCGAGCAGTACTTC. Translation: CASSAQGYGEQYF.

This clone was seen a few times. This chain joins TRBV27 and TRBJ2-3, with TRBD2 identical over 15 bases. Trimming took 4 bases from V and 14 from J; bases not matched to a gene: 7. This CDR3 spans 14 amino acids. CDR1 and CDR2 from the germline V gene are MNHEY and SMNVEV (reference sequence). The CDR3 loop is CASSSGLAGGIGYF. The CDR3 DNA follows: TGTGCCAGCAGTTCGGGACTAGCGGGAGGAATAGGGTATTTT.

V is TRBV27 and J is TRBJ2-7; 7 bases line up with TRBD2. The V segment lost 3 bases and the J segment 0 bases; nucleotides outside the gene matches: 2. Looked up from germline, CDR1 is MNHEY and CDR2 is SMNVEV (reference sequence). The CDR3 contains 14 residues. The CDR3 loop reads CASSFGGGSYEQYF. Here the CDR3 DNA reads TGTGCCAGCAGTTTCGGCGGGGGCTCCTACGAGCAGTACTTC.

The genes are TRBV5-1 and TRBJ2-1; 10 bases are a match to TRBD2. The V gene end was trimmed by 3 bases and the J gene end by 5 bases; junction bases not matched to a gene: 8. Germline V CDR1 and CDR2: SGHRS, YFSETQ. CDR3 length equals 16 residues. DNA for the CDR3: TGCGCCAGCAGCTGGAGGGCTAGCGGGGGAGACAATGAGCAGTTCTTC. Protein sequence: CASSWRASGGDNEQFF. Looking up the rest from reference TRBV5-1 and TRBJ2-1 gives the full variable domain: KAGVTQTPRYLIKTRGQQVTLSCSPISGHRSVSWYQQTPGQGLQFLFEYFSETQRNKGNFPGRFSGRQFSNSRSEMNVSTLELGDSALYLCASSWRASGGDNEQFFGPGTRLTVL.

This chain links TRBV5-4 with TRBJ2-7; D call uncertain. Between the trimmed V and J ends, which lost 4 bases and 1 base, there was a span of 6 bases. CDR3 length equals 12 residues. Germline V gives CDR1 SGHNT, CDR2 YYREEE (reference sequence). In DNA form, the CDR3 reads TGTGCCAGCAGCCAACATTCCTACGAGCAGTACTTC. Protein: CASSQHSYEQYF.

The gene calls are TRBV28 and TRBJ1-6, with TRBD1 matching 8 bases. The V gene's germline CDR1 is MDHEN and CDR2 SYDVKM. Trimming cost V 2 bases and J 7 bases; bases outside gene matches: 13. CDR3 length: 18 residues. CDR3 amino acids: CASSLGRSRRQGNSPLHF. The CDR3 DNA reads as TGTGCCAGCAGTTTAGGCCGCAGCCGGCGACAGGGGAATTCACCCCTCCACTTT.

The table lists this clone with a few counts. V gene TRBV5-1 combines with J gene TRBJ1-2, with a tentative D call TRBD1 (5 bases). CDR1 SGHRS and CDR2 YFSETQ come from the germline V gene. Trimming shortened V by 5 bases and J by 8 bases, and 22 bases separated the two germline ends. CDR3 length: 15 amino acids. The CDR3 is CASSFTRDSLRGYTF. CDR3 coding DNA: TGCGCCAGCAGTTTCACTAGGGACTCCTTGAGAGGCTACACCTTC. The full variable domain, with the rest looked up from reference TRBV5-1 and TRBJ1-2, is KAGVTQTPRYLIKTRGQQVTLSCSPISGHRSVSWYQQTPGQGLQFLFEYFSETQRNKGNFPGRFSGRQFSNSRSEMNVSTLELGDSALYLCASSFTRDSLRGYTFGSGTRLTVV.

CDR3 sequence: CASSFLGQTGANVLTF. Here the CDR3 DNA reads TGTGCCAGCAGTTTCTTAGGACAGACTGGGGCCAACGTCCTGACTTTC. This chain joins TRBV28 and TRBJ2-6, with D possibly matching TRBD1 (6 bases). The V gene lost 3 bases and the J gene lost 2 bases, with 11 bases spanning the gap. CDR3 length equals 16 residues. Germline V gene data show CDR1 as MDHEN and CDR2 as SYDVKM.

The chain links TRBV28 to TRBJ2-3, with TRBD2 identical over 13 bases. The length of the CDR3 is 19 residues. The ends lost 2 bases at V and 4 bases at J; junction bases unmatched: 12. Germline assignment: CDR1 MDHEN and CDR2 SYDVKM. The CDR3 DNA follows: TGTGCCAGCAGTTTAAAAGGGACTAGCGGGGAACCCGCGTCAGATACGCAGTATTTT. It encodes CASSLKGTSGEPASDTQYF.

This clone was counted only a few times. V and J are TRBV11-2 and TRBJ2-2, with no clear D. Trimming stripped 3 bases from V and 5 bases from J, with 4 bases between. The germline V gene has CDR1 SGHAT and CDR2 FQNNGV. This CDR3 contains 12 residues. The CDR3 region has the DNA TGTGCCAGCAGCTTCAGGACCGGGGAGCTGTTTTTT. Protein product: CASSFRTGELFF.

J is TRBJ1-1 and V is TRBV7-2; 11 bases line up with TRBD1. The CDR3 totals 15 residues. J lost 5 bases, V lost 6 bases, and 8 bases had no gene match. CDR1 and CDR2 (germline): SGHTA, FQGNSA. The CDR3 loop is CASSSVGTGGTEAFF. The CDR3 DNA follows: TGTGCCAGCAGTTCTGTGGGGACAGGGGGTACTGAAGCTTTCTTT.

V gene TRBV5-1 combines with J gene TRBJ1-6, with 8 nucleotides matching TRBD1. Unmatched junction bases numbered 15, after V lost 4 bases and J lost 9 bases. The germline gives CDR1 SGHRS, CDR2 YFSETQ. This CDR3 is 17 amino acids long. The CDR3 bases are TGCGCCAGCAGCACCGGGACAGGTCTATATGACGGTTCACCCCTCCACTTT. It encodes CASSTGTGLYDGSPLHF.

The CDR3 DNA reads as TGCGCCAGCAGTGAGTGGACTAGCGGGAGAAGCGATACGCAGTATTTT. As protein: CASSEWTSGRSDTQYF. The gene calls are TRBV10-2 and TRBJ2-3; 13 bases fit TRBD2. The CDR3 is 16 residues long. The V gene end was trimmed by 1 base and the J gene end by 6 bases; junction bases not matched to a gene: 4. CDR1 is WSHSY and CDR2 is SAAADI in the germline V gene.

The rearrangement uses TRBV7-9 and TRBJ2-3; 10 bases align to TRBD2. CDR1 is SEHNR, CDR2 FQNEAQ, per germline (reference sequence). The junction had 7 bases not matched to a gene; V was cut back by 1 base and J by 6 bases. This CDR3 has 16 amino acids. CDR3 region: CASSLGSGRAADTQYF. The CDR3, as DNA: TGTGCCAGCAGCTTAGGGAGCGGGAGGGCCGCGGATACGCAGTATTTT. Combining the CDR3 with reference TRBV7-9 and TRBJ2-3 gives the whole variable domain DTGVSQNPRHKITKRGQNVTFRCDPISEHNRLYWYRQTLGQGPEFLTYFQNEAQLEKSRLLSDRFSAERPKGSFSTLEIQRTEQGDSAMYLCASSLGSGRAADTQYFGPGTRLTVL.

The rearrangement uses TRBV7-2 and TRBJ2-1, with TRBD2 matching 10 bases. The CDR3 is made up of 16 amino acids. The J segment lost 12 bases and the V segment lost 1 base, leaving 12 bases of the junction unmatched. Germline lookup yields CDR1 SGHTA and CDR2 FQGNSA. The CDR3 bases are TGTGCCAGCAGCTTAGATGCTAGCGGGAGATTAAGGTGGCAGTTCTTC. It codes for CASSLDASGRLRWQFF.

This clone was observed a few times. This rearrangement joins TRBV4-1 to TRBJ1-1; no clear D. The CDR3 spans 15 residues. CDR1 and CDR2 from the germline V gene are MGHRA and YSYEKL. Trimming removed 0 bases from V and 1 base from J, with 9 bases in between. CDR3 loop: CASSQEWQENTEAFF. The CDR3 bases are TGCGCCAGCAGCCAAGAATGGCAGGAGAACACTGAAGCTTTCTTT.

The rearrangement uses TRBV21-1 and TRBJ1-5. TRBV21-1 is a pseudogene. The CDR3 runs to 14 residues. The CDR3 reads CASSKDRGNQPQHF. Here the CDR3 DNA reads TGTGCCAGCAGCAAAGACCGAGGGAATCAGCCCCAGCATTTT.

This clone was counted a few times. The J gene is TRBJ1-2, the V gene TRBV10-1; D unresolved. Germline CDR1 reads WNHNN; CDR2 reads SYGVQD (reference sequence). CDR3 size: 14 residues. V lost 0 bases, J lost 11 bases, and 16 bases lay in between. The CDR3 protein is CASSESGTPGGYTF. The DNA for the CDR3 is TGCGCCAGCAGTGAGTCGGGCACCCCGGGAGGGTACACCTTC.

This chain connects TRBV5-1 to TRBJ1-1, with TRBD1 matching 7 bases. Germline loops: CDR1 SGHRS, CDR2 YFSETQ. V was clipped by 5 bases and J by 5 bases; unmatched bases: 9. This CDR3 is built from 14 residues. For the CDR3, the DNA is TGCGCCAGCAGATTACCGGGACAGCTTACTGAAGCTTTCTTT. It is translated as CASRLPGQLTEAFF. The full variable domain, in which reference TRBV5-1 and TRBJ1-1 provide the parts outside the CDR3, is KAGVTQTPRYLIKTRGQQVTLSCSPISGHRSVSWYQQTPGQGLQFLFEYFSETQRNKGNFPGRFSGRQFSNSRSEMNVSTLELGDSALYLCASRLPGQLTEAFFGQGTRLTVV.

Only a few counts were recorded for this clone. The CDR3 loop is CASSKVERTPYNEQFF. For the CDR3, the DNA is TGTGCCAGCAGCAAAGTCGAGAGGACACCTTACAATGAGCAGTTCTTC. The V call is TRBV21-1, the J call TRBJ2-1; TRBD1, the D gene given by the table, was not confirmed from the DNA. TRBV21-1 is classified as a pseudogene. CDR3 length: 16 amino acids.

The rearrangement joins TRBV6-1 to TRBJ2-7, with a tentative D call TRBD2 (6 bases). CDR1 and CDR2 (germline): MNHNS, SASEGT. This CDR3 contains 12 residues. The V and J ends lost 8 bases and 1 base respectively, with 9 bases between them. The CDR3 spells CASWGLSYEQYF. The CDR3 DNA is TGTGCCAGCTGGGGACTTTCCTACGAGCAGTACTTC.